This entry lists 5 T cell receptor beta chains sequenced from one sample in a study of CD4+ T cells in melanoma (dated by TCRdb to the early 2020s). Library method: the immunoSEQ multiplex PCR assay. TCRdb took this table from immuneACCESS and kept in-frame rearrangements with V and J called. Such tables lack part of the clones; where checked against another copy, unresolved V genes explain under half of the gap, and the rest is unexplained. The table for this sample lists about 140,000 clones; 80% to 95% of them were counted only once. The top ten hold about 1.5% of the sample. The origin of the receptors is a human donor with melanoma.

The gene calls are TRBV29-1 and TRBJ2-7; TRBD1 matches 9 bases. The CDR3 runs 17 residues. CDR1 SQVTM and CDR2 ANQGSEA come from the germline V gene. V trimming: 0 bases; J trimming: 3 bases; junction bases outside the gene matches: 12. The CDR3 bases are TGCAGCGTTGAAGATCAAAAGCCGGACAGGGGCAGCTACGAGCAGTACTTC. It codes for CSVEDQKPDRGSYEQYF.

CDR3 in DNA: TGTGCCAGCAGCTCCGGACCCGGAGCGACCGGGGAGCTGTTTTTT. Translation: CASSSGPGATGELFF. This chain links TRBV7-9 with TRBJ2-2; D unresolved. V gave up 4 bases and J gave up 5 bases, with 14 bases separating them. This CDR3 spans 15 amino acids. Per the germline V gene, CDR1 is SEHNR and CDR2 is FQNEAQ (reference sequence).

The rearrangement joins TRBV5-6 to TRBJ2-2, with 10 bases identical to TRBD1. The CDR3 contains 16 residues. Germline trimming cut 0 bases from V and 6 bases from J; bases unmatched to any gene: 5. Germline V gene sequence: CDR1 SGHDT, CDR2 YYEEEE. In DNA form, the CDR3 reads TGTGCCAGCAGCTTGGCCGGGACAGGGGCCCCCGGGGAGCTGTTTTTT. This sequence encodes CASSLAGTGAPGELFF.

The V call is TRBV18, the J call TRBJ1-4, with no clear D. Per the germline V gene, CDR1 is KGHSH and CDR2 is LQKENI. The CDR3 loop spans 16 amino acids. V dropped 3 bases and J dropped 0 bases, with 11 bases sitting between them. The CDR3 sequence: CASSPGLGATNEKLFF. CDR3 nucleotides: TGTGCCAGCTCACCGGGATTGGGCGCAACTAATGAAAAACTGTTTTTT.

The chain links TRBV2 to TRBJ2-1, with a tentative D call TRBD2 (5 bases). CDR1 and CDR2 (germline): SNHLY, FYNNEI. Trimming shortened V by 6 bases and J by 8 bases, and 11 bases separated the two germline ends. This CDR3 has 12 residues. The DNA for the CDR3 is TGTGCCAGCAGGAGGACCGGGGATGAGCAGTTCTTC. Protein product: CASRRTGDEQFF.